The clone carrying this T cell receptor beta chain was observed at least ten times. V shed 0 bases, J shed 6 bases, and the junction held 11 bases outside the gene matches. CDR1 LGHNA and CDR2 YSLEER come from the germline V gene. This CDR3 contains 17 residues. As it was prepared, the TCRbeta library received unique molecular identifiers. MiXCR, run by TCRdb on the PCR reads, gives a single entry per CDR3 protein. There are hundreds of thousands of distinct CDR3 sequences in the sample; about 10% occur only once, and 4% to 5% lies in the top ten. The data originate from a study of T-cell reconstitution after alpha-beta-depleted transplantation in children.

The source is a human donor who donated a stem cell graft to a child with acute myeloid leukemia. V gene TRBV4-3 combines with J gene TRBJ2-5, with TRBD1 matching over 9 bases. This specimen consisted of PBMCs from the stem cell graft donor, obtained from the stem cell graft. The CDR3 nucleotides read TGCGCCAGCAGCCAAGATCTCGGTGGACAGGGGTTAAAGACCCAGTACTTC. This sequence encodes CASSQDLGGQGLKTQYF.